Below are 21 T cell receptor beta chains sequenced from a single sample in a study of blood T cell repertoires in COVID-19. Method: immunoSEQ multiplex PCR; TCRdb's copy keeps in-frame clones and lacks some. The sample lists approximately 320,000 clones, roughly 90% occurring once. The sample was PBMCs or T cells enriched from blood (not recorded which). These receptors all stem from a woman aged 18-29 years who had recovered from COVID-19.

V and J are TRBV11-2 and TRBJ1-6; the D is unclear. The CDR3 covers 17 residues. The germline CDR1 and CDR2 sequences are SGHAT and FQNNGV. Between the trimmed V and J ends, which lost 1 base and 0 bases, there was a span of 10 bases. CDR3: CASSLAGYSSYNSPLHF. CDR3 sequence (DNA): TGTGCCAGCAGCTTAGCCGGTTACAGCTCCTATAATTCACCCCTCCACTTT. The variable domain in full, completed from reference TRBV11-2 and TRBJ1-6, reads EAGVAQSPRYKIIEKRQSVAFWCNPISGHATLYWYQQILGQGPKLLIQFQNNGVVDDSQLPKDRFSAERLKGVDSTLKIQPAKLEDSAVYLCASSLAGYSSYNSPLHFGNGTRLTVT.

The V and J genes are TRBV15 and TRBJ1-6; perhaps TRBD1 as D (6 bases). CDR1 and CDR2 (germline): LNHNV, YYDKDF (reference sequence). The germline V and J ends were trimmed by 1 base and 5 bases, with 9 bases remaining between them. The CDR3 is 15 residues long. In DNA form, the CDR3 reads TGTGCCACCAGCAGAGGGCAGGGGAATAATTCACCCCTCCACTTT. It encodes CATSRGQGNNSPLHF. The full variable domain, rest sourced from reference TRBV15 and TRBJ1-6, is DAMVIQNPRYQVTQFGKPVTLSCSQTLNHNVMYWYQQKSSQAPKLLFHYYDKDFNNEADTPDNFQSRRPNTSFCFLDIRSPGLGDTAMYLCATSRGQGNNSPLHFGNGTRLTVT.

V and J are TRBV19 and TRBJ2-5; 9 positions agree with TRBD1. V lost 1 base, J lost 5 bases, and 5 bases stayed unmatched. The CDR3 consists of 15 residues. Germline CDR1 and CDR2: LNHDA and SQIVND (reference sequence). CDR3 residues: CASSIAPGQGETQYF. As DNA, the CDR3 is TGTGCCAGTAGTATAGCCCCAGGACAGGGGGAGACCCAGTACTTC.

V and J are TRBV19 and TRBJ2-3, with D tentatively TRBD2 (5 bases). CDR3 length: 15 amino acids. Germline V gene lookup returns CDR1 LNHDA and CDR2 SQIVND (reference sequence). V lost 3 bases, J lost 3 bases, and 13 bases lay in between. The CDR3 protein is CASSIQSGSTDTQYF. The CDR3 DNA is TGTGCCAGTAGTATTCAAAGCGGATCGACAGATACGCAGTATTTT.

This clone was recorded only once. CDR3 sequence reads: CASSIGQGISEAFF. The CDR3 DNA is TGTGCCAGTAGTATAGGGCAGGGAATCTCTGAAGCTTTCTTT. This chain uses TRBV19 with TRBJ1-1, with a tentative D call TRBD1 (5 bases). The CDR3 runs to 14 residues. Germline V gives CDR1 LNHDA, CDR2 SQIVND (reference sequence). The V gene lost 1 base and the J gene lost 6 bases, with 12 bases spanning the gap.

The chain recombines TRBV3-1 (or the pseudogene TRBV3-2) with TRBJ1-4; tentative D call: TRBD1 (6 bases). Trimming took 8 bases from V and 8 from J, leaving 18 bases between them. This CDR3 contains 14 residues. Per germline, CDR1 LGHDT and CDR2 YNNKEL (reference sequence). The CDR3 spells CASSLGAIQEKLFF. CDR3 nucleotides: TGTGCCAGCTCCTTGGGGGCGATTCAGGAAAAACTGTTTTTT.

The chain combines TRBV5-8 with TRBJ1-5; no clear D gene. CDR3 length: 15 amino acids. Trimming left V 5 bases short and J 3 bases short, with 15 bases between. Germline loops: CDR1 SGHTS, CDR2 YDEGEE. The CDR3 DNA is TGTGCCAGCAGTTCGAGGCAGACCGACAATCAGCCCCAGCATTTT. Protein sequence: CASSSRQTDNQPQHF.

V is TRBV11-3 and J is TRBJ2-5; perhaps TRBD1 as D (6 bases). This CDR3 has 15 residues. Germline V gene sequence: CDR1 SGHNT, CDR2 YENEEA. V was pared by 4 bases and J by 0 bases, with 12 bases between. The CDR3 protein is CASSSGQKYQETQYF. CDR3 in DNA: TGTGCCAGCAGCTCCGGACAGAAGTACCAAGAGACCCAGTACTTC.

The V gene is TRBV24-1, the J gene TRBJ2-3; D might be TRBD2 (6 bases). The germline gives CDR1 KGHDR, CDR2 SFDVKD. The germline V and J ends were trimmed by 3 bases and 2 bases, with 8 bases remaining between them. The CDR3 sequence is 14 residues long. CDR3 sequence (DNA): TGTGCCACCAGTGATGGGGGGTTCACAGATACGCAGTATTTT. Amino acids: CATSDGGFTDTQYF.

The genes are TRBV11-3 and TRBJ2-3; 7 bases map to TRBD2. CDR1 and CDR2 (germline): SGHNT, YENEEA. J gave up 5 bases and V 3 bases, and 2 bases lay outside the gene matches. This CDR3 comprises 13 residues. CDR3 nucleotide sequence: TGTGCCAGCAGCTTGGGGGAGGGAGATACGCAGTATTTT. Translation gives CASSLGEGDTQYF.

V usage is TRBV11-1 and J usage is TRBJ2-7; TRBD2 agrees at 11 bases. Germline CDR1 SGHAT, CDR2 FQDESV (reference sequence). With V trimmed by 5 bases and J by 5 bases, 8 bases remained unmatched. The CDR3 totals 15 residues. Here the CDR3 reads CASSPRLAGMNEQYF. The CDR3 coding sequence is TGTGCCAGCAGCCCTCGACTAGCGGGAATGAACGAGCAGTACTTC.

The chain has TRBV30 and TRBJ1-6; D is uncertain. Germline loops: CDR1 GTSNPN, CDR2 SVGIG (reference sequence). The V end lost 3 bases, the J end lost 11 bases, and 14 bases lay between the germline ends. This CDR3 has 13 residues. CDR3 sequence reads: CAWRGREDAPLHF. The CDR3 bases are TGTGCCTGGAGAGGGAGGGAGGATGCACCCCTCCACTTT.

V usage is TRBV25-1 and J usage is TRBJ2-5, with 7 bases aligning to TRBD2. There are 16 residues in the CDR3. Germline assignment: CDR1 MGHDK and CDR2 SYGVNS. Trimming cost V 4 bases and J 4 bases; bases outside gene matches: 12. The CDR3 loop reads CASSASLGGGGETQYF. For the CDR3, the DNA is TGTGCCAGCAGTGCCTCCCTCGGCGGGGGAGGAGAGACCCAGTACTTC.

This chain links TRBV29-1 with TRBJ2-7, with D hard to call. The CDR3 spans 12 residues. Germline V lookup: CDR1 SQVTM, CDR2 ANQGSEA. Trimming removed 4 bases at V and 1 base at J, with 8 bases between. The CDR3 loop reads CSVVEMSYEQYF. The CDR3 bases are TGCAGCGTTGTGGAGATGTCCTACGAGCAGTACTTC.

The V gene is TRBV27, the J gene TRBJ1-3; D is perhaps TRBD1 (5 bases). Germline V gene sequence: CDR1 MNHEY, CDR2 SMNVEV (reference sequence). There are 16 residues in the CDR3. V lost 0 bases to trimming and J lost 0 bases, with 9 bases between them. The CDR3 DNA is TGTGCCAGCAGTTTATCTTGGGGCCCCTCTGGAAACACCATATATTTT. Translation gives CASSLSWGPSGNTIYF.

CDR3 loop: CASSQDFVDRGTNYGYTF. Here the CDR3 DNA reads TGTGCCAGCAGCCAAGATTTCGTTGACAGGGGGACTAACTATGGCTACACCTTC. This chain links TRBV3-1 (or the pseudogene TRBV3-2) with TRBJ1-2, with TRBD1 matching over 9 bases. Trimming removed 0 bases from V and 0 bases from J; junction bases left unmatched: 8. This CDR3 has 18 residues. CDR1 and CDR2 (germline): LGHDT, YNNKEL (reference sequence).

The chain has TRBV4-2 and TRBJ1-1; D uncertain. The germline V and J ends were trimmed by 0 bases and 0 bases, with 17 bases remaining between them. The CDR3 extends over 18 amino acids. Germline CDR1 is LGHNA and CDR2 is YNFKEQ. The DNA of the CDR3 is TGTGCCAGCAGCCAAGAATTTAGGCAGGCCCTTATGAACACTGAAGCTTTCTTT. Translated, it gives CASSQEFRQALMNTEAFF.

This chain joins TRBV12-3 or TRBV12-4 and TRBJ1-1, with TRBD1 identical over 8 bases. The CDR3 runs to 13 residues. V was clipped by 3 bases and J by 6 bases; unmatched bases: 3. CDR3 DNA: TGTGCCAGCAGTTTTACAGGGGGGCCTGAAGCTTTCTTT. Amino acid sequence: CASSFTGGPEAFF.

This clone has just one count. The CDR3 bases are TGTGCCAGCAGTCCCGGGACTAGTGTTTCCGAGCAGTTCTTC. It is translated as CASSPGTSVSEQFF. This chain connects TRBV6-2 or TRBV6-3 to TRBJ2-1; 8 nucleotides match TRBD2. V was pared by 5 bases and J by 10 bases, with 10 bases of the junction left unmatched. Germline V lookup: CDR1 MNHEY, CDR2 SVGEGT. CDR3 length: 14 residues.

The CDR3 protein is CATSDPSGANVLTF. The CDR3 coding sequence is TGTGCCACCAGTGACCCTTCTGGGGCCAACGTCCTGACTTTC. The chain recombines TRBV24-1 with TRBJ2-6; no firm D call. Germline V gives CDR1 KGHDR, CDR2 SFDVKD. V was pared by 4 bases and J by 1 base, with 4 bases between. There are 14 residues in the CDR3.

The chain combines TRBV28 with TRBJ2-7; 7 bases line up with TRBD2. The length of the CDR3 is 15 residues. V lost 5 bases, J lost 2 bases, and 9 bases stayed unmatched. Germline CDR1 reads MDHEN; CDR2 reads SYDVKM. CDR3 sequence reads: CASSHQTSDPYEQYF. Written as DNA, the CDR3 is TGTGCCAGCAGTCACCAAACTAGCGACCCCTACGAGCAGTACTTC.